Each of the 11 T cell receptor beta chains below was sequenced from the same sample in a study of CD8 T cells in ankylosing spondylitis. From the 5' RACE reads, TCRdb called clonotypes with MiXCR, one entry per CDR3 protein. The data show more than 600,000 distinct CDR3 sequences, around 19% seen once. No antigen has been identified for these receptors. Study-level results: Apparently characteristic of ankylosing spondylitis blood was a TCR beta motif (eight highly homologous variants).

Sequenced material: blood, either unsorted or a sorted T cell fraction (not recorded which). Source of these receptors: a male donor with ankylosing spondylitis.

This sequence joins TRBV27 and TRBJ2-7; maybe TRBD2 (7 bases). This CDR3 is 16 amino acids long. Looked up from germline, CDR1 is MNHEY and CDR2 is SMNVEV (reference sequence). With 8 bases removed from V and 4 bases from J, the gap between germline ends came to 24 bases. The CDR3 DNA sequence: TGTGCCAGCCTAGATGGGGGGGGGCCGAGCGGGTACGAGCAGTACTTC. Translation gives CASLDGGGPSGYEQYF.

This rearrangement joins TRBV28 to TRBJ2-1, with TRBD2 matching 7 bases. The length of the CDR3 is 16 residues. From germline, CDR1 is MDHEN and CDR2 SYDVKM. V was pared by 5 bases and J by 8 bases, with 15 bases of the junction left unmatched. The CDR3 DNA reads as TGTGCCAGCAGTAGGCCTTGGGCGGGAGCTCGATATGAGCAGTTCTTC. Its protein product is CASSRPWAGARYEQFF.

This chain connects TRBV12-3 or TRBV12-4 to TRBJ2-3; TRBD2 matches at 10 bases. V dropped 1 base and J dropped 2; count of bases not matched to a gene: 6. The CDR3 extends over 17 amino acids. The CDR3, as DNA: TGTGCCAGCAGTTTAGTGGGACTAGCGCCGCTCACAGATACGCAGTATTTT. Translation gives CASSLVGLAPLTDTQYF.

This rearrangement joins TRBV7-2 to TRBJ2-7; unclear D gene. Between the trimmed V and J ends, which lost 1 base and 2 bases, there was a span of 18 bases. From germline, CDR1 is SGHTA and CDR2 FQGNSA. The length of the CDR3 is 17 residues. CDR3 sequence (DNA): TGTGCCAGCAGCTTAGGGGAAGGGAATGTGGACCCCTACGAGCAGTACTTC. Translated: CASSLGEGNVDPYEQYF.

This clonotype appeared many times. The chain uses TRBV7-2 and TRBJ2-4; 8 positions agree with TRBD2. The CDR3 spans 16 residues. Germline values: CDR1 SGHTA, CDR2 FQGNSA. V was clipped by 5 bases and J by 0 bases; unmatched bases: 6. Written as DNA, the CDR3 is TGTGCCAGCAGCCCCGGGGGGGTCGAAGCCAAAAACATTCAGTACTTC. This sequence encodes CASSPGGVEAKNIQYF.

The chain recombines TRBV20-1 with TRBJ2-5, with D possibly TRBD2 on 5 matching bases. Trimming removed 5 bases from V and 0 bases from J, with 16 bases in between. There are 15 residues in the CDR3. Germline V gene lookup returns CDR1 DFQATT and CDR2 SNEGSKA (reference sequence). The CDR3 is CSAPRLAGDQETQYF. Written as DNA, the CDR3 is TGCAGTGCTCCCAGGCTGGCGGGCGACCAAGAGACCCAGTACTTC.

For the CDR3, the DNA is TGCGCCAGCAGCCAAGTCTGGGATGATGACACTGAAGCTTTCTTT. This gives the protein CASSQVWDDDTEAFF. V gene TRBV4-1 combines with J gene TRBJ1-1; no clear D. Deletions cut 1 base from V and 3 bases from J, with 12 bases between. Germline V CDR1 and CDR2: MGHRA, YSYEKL. The CDR3 extends over 15 amino acids.

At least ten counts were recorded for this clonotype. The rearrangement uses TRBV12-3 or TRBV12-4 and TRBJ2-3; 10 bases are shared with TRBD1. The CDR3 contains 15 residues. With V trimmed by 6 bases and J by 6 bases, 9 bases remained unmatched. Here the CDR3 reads CASSLGGQGSDTQYF. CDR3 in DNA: TGTGCCAGCAGCCTCGGGGGACAGGGGTCGGATACGCAGTATTTT.

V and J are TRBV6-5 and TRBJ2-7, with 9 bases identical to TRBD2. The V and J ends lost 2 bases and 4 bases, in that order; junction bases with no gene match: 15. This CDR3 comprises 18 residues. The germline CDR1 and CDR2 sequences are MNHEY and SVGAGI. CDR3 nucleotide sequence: TGTGCCAGCAGTTACCCACCCCGAGGGCGGGAGGGCCGGTACGAGCAGTACTTC. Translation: CASSYPPRGREGRYEQYF.

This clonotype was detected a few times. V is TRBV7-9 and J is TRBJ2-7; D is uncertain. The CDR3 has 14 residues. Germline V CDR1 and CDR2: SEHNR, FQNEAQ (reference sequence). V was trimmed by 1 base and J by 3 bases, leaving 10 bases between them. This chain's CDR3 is CASSLEKELYEQYF. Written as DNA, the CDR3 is TGTGCCAGCAGCTTAGAGAAAGAGCTCTACGAGCAGTACTTC.

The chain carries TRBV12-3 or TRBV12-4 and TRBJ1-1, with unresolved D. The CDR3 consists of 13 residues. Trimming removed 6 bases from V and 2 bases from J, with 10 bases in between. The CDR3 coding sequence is TGTGCCAGCAGCCCGCTCAGAAACACTGAAGCTTTCTTT. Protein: CASSPLRNTEAFF.